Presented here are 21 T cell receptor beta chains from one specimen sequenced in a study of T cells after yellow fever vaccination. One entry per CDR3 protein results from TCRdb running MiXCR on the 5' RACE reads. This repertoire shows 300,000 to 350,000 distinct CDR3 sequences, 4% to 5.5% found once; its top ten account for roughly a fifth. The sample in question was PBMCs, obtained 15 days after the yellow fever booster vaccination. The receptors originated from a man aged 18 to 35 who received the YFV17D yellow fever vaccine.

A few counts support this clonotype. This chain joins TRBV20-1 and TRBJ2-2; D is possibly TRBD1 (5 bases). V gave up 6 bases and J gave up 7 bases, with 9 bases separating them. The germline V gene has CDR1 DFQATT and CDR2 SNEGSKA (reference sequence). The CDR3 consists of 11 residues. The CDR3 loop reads CSATQGGELFF. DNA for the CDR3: TGCAGTGCAACGCAGGGCGGGGAGCTGTTTTTT.

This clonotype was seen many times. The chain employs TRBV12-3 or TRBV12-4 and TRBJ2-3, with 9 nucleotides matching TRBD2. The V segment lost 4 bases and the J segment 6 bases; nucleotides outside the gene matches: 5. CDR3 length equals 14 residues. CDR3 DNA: TGTGCCAGCAGTTCAGGACTAGCGTTGGATACGCAGTATTTT. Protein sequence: CASSSGLALDTQYF.

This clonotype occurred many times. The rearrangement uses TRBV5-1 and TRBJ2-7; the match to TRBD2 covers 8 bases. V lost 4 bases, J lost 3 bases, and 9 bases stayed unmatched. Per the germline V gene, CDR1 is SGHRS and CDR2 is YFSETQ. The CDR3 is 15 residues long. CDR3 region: CASSILTSVDYEQYF. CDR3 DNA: TGCGCCAGCAGCATATTGACTAGCGTCGACTACGAGCAGTACTTC.

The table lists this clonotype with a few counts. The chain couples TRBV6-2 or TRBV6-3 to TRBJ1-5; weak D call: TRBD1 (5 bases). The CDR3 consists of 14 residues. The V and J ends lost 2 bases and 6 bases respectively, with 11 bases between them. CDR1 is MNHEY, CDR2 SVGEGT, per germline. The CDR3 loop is CASSYNRGSQPQHF. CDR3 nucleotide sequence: TGTGCCAGCAGTTACAATCGGGGGAGTCAGCCCCAGCATTTT.

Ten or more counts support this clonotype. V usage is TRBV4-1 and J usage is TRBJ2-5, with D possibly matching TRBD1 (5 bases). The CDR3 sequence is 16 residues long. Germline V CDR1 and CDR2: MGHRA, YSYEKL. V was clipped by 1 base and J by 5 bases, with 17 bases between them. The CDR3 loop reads CASSQGSRAFSETQYF. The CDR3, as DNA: TGCGCCAGCAGCCAAGGCTCCAGGGCGTTTAGTGAGACCCAGTACTTC.

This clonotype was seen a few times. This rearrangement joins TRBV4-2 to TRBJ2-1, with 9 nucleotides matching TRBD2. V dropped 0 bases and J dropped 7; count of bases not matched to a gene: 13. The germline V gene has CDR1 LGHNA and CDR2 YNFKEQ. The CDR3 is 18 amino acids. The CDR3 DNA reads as TGTGCCAGCAGCCAAGAGTGGGTAGCGGGGGACTTGTGGAATGAGCAGTTCTTC. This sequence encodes CASSQEWVAGDLWNEQFF.

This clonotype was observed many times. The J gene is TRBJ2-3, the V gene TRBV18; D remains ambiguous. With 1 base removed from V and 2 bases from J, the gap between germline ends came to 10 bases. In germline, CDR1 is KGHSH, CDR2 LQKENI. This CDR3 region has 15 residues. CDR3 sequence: CASSPLGHPTDTQYF. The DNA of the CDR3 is TGTGCCAGCTCACCACTCGGCCACCCCACAGATACGCAGTATTTT.

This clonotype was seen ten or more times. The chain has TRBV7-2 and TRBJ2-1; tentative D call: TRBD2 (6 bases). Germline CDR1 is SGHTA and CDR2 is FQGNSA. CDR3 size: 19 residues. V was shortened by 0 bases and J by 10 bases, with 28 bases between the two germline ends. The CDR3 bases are TGTGCCAGCAGCTTAGCTGCGGGGCGGGCTTTATTCGACGAGTGGGAGCAGTTCTTC. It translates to CASSLAAGRALFDEWEQFF.

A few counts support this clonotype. CDR3 residues: CASSQDPGGYEKLFF. The CDR3 DNA follows: TGCGCCAGCAGCCAAGATCCCGGCGGATACGAAAAACTGTTTTTT. This sequence joins TRBV4-3 and TRBJ1-4; no clear D gene. The CDR3 loop spans 15 amino acids. Trimming left V 0 bases short and J 8 bases short, with 13 bases between. CDR1 is LGHNA, CDR2 YSLEER, per germline.

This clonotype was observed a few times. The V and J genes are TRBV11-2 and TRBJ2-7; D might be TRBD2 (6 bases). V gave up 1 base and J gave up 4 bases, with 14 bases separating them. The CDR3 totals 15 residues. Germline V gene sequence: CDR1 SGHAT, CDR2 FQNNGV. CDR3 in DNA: TGTGCCAGCAGCTTAGTGCTCCGGGGGACTTACGAGCAGTACTTC. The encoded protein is CASSLVLRGTYEQYF.

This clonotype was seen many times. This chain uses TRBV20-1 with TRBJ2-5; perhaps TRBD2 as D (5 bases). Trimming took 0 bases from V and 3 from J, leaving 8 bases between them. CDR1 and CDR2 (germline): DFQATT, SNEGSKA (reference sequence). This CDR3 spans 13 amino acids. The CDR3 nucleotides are TGCAGTGCTAGAGATTTCGGGAAAGAGACCCAGTACTTC. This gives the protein CSARDFGKETQYF.

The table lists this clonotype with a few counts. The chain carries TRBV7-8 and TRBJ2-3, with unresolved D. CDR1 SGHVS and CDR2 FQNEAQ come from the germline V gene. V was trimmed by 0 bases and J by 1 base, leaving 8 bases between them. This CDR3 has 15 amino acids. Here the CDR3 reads CASSLAHGGTDTQYF. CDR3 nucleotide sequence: TGTGCCAGCAGCTTAGCGCACGGAGGCACAGATACGCAGTATTTT.

CDR3 loop: CASTGGFRVSGANVLTF. In DNA form, the CDR3 reads TGTGCCAGCACCGGGGGATTCCGGGTCTCTGGGGCCAACGTCCTGACTTTC. This chain joins TRBV12-3 or TRBV12-4 and TRBJ2-6; possibly TRBD2 for D (6 bases). CDR3 length: 17 amino acids. The ends were cut back, 7 bases at V and 0 bases at J, with 16 bases in the middle.

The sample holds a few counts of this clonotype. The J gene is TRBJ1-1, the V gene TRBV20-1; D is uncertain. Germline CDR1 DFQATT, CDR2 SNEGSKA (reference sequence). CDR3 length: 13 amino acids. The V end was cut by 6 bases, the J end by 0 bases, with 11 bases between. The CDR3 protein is CSALRRMNTEAFF. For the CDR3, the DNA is TGCAGTGCCTTGAGGCGCATGAACACTGAAGCTTTCTTT.

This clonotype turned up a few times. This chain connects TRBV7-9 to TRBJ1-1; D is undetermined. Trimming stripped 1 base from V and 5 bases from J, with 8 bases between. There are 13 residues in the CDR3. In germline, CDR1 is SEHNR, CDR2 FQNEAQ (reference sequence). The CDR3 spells CASSLEEQTEAFF. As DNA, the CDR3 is TGTGCCAGCAGCTTAGAGGAACAGACTGAAGCTTTCTTT.

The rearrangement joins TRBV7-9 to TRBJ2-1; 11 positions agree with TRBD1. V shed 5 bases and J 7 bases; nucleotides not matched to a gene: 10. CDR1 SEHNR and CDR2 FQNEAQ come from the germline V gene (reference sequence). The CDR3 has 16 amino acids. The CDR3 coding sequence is TGTGCCAGCAGCCAACAGGGACAGGGGGTGAGGAATGAGCAGTTCTTC. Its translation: CASSQQGQGVRNEQFF.

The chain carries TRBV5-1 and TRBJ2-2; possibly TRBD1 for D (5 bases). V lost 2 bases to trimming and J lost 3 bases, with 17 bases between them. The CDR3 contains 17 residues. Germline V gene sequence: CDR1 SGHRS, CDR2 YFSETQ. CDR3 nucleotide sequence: TGCGCCAGCAGCTTAGGCTCCCTACAGGAATACACCGGGGAGCTGTTTTTT. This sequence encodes CASSLGSLQEYTGELFF. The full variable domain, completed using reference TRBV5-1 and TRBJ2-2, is KAGVTQTPRYLIKTRGQQVTLSCSPISGHRSVSWYQQTPGQGLQFLFEYFSETQRNKGNFPGRFSGRQFSNSRSEMNVSTLELGDSALYLCASSLGSLQEYTGELFFGEGSRLTVL.

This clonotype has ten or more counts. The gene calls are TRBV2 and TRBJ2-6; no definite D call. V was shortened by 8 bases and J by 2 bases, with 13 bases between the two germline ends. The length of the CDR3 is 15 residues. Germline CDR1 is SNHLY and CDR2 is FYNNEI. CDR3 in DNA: TGTGCCAGCCGGATGACCGGCGCTGGGGCCAACGTCCTGACTTTC. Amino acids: CASRMTGAGANVLTF.

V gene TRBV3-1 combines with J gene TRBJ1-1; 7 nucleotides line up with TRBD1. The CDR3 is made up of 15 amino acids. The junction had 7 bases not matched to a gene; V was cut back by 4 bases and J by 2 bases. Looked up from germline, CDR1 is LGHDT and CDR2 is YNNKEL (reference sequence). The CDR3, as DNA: TGTGCCAGCAGCCTCAGGGACAGCGCAAACACTGAAGCTTTCTTT. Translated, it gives CASSLRDSANTEAFF.

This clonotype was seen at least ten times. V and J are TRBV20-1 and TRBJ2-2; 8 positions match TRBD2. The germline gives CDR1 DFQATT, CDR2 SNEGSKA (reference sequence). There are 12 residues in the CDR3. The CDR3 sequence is CSGREGTGELFF. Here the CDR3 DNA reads TGCAGCGGTCGGGAGGGGACCGGGGAGCTGTTTTTT.

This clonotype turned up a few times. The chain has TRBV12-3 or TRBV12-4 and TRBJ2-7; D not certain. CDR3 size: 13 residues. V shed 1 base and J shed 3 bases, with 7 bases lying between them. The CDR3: CASSLGRSYEQYV. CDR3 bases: TGTGCCAGCAGTTTAGGGCGGAGCTACGAGCAGTACGTC.